This TCR beta chain emerged from a study of T cell responses to AZD1222 COVID-19 vaccine. Regarding the study as a whole: Sampling that yielded the repertoires occurred only after the peak T cell response. CD4 TCRs linked to vaccination spanned spike, dominating at 160-218 and 743-854.

The CDR3 runs to 12 residues. Germline CDR1 and CDR2: SGHNT and YYREEE (reference sequence). Trimming stripped 0 bases from V and 3 bases from J, with 2 bases between. With respect to this clone: Its antigen is currently unknown. Other DNA variants within this sample encode the same CDR3.

Repertoires were generated with immunoSEQ multiplex PCR, while TCRdb's copy carries only in-frame clones and drops some. In the table there are about 130,000 clones, about 93% of which are singletons. Sample: peripheral blood, taken on day 0 of AZD1222 vaccination. The TCR originated in an adult in good health. The chain joins TRBV5-4 to TRBJ2-3; D is unresolved. The CDR3 DNA sequence: TGTGCCAGCAGCTTGGCAACAGATACGCAGTATTTT. Residues: CASSLATDTQYF.